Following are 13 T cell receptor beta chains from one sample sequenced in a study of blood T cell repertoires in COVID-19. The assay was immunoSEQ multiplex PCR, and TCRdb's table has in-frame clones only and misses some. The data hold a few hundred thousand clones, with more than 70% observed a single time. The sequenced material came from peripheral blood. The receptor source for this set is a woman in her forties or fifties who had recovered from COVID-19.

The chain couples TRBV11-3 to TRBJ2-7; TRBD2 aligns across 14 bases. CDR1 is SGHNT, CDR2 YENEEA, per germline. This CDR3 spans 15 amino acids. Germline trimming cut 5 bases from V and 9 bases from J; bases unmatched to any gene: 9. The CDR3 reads CASSPSTSGGARQYF. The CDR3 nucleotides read TGTGCCAGCAGCCCCTCGACTAGCGGGGGGGCCCGGCAGTACTTC.

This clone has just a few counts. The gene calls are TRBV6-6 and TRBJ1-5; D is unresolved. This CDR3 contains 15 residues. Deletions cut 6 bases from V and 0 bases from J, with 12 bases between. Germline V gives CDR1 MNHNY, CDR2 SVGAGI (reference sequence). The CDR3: CASRLFEGSNQPQHF. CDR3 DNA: TGTGCCAGCAGACTATTCGAGGGTAGCAATCAGCCCCAGCATTTT.

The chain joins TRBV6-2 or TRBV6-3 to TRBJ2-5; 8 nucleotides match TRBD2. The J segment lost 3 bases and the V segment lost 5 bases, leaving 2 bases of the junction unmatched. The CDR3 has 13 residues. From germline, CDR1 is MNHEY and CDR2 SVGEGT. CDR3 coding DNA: TGTGCCAGCAGTAGAGCGGGAGAAGAGACCCAGTACTTC. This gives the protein CASSRAGEETQYF.

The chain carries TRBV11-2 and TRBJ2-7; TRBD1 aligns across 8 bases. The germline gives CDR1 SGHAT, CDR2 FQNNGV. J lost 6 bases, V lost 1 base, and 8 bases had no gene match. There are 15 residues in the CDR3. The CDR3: CASSLVRTGTLEQYF. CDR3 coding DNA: TGTGCCAGCAGCTTAGTCCGGACAGGGACCCTCGAGCAGTACTTC.

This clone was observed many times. The CDR3 reads CSASFRATGTYGYTF. In DNA, the CDR3 is TGCAGTGCTAGTTTCCGGGCCACAGGAACCTATGGCTACACCTTC. The chain couples TRBV20-1 to TRBJ1-2; TRBD1 might be the D (5 bases). CDR3 length: 15 amino acids. Trimming shortened V by 3 bases and J by 4 bases, and 18 bases separated the two germline ends. From germline, CDR1 is DFQATT and CDR2 SNEGSKA (reference sequence).

This CDR3 is CASSQQGIYGYTF. Written as DNA, the CDR3 is TGTGCCAGCAGCCAACAGGGGATCTATGGCTACACCTTC. V usage is TRBV14 and J usage is TRBJ1-2, with D possibly TRBD1 on 6 matching bases. CDR1 SGHDN and CDR2 FVKESK come from the germline V gene. The CDR3 totals 13 residues. V shed 2 bases and J shed 4 bases, with 8 bases lying between them.

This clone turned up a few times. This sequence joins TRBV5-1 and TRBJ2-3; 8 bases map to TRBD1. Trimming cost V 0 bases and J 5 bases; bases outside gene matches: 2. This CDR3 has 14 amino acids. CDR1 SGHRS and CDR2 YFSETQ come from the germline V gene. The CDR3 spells CASSLEDREDTQYF. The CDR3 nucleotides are TGCGCCAGCAGCTTGGAGGACAGGGAAGATACGCAGTATTTT.

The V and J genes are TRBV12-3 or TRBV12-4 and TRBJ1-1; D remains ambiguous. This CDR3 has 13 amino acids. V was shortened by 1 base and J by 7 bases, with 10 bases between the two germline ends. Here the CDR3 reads CASSLGEGGEAFF. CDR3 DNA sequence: TGTGCCAGCAGTTTAGGGGAGGGAGGTGAAGCTTTCTTT.

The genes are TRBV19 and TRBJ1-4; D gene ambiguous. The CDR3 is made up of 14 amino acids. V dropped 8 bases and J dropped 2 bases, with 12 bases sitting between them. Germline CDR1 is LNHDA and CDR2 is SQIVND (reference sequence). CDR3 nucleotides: TGTGCCAGTCGCCCAGGCTCGACTAATGAAAAACTGTTTTTT. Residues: CASRPGSTNEKLFF. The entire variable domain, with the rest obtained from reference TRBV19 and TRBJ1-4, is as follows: DGGITQSPKYLFRKEGQNVTLSCEQNLNHDAMYWYRQDPGQGLRLIYYSQIVNDFQKGDIAEGYSVSREKKESFPLTVTSAQKNPTAFYLCASRPGSTNEKLFFGSGTQLSVL.

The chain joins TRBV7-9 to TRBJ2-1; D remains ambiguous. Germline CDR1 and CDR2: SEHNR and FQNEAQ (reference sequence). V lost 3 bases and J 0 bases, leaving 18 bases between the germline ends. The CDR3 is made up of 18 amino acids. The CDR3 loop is CASSFSMEWKSSYNEQFF. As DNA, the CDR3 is TGTGCCAGCAGCTTCTCGATGGAGTGGAAGAGCTCCTACAATGAGCAGTTCTTC.

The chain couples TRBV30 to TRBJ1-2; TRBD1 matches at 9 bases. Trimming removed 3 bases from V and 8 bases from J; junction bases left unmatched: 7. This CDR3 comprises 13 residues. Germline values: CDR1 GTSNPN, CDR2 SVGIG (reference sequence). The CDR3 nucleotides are TGTGCCTGGAGCCAACAGGGGGCGCGGGGCTACACCTTC. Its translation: CAWSQQGARGYTF.

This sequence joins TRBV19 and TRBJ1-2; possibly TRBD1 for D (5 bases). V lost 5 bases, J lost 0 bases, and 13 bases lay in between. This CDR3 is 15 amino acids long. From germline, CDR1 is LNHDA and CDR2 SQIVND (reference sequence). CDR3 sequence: CASSVNRYTNYGYTF. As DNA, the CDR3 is TGTGCCAGTAGTGTCAACAGGTACACTAACTATGGCTACACCTTC. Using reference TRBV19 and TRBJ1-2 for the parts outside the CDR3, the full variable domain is DGGITQSPKYLFRKEGQNVTLSCEQNLNHDAMYWYRQDPGQGLRLIYYSQIVNDFQKGDIAEGYSVSREKKESFPLTVTSAQKNPTAFYLCASSVNRYTNYGYTFGSGTRLTVV.

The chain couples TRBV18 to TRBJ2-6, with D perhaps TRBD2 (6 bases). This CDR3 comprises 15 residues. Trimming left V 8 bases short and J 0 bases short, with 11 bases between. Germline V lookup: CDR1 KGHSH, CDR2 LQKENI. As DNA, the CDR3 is TGTGCCAGCCCTAGCGTCGGCTCTGGGGCCAACGTCCTGACTTTC. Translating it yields CASPSVGSGANVLTF.